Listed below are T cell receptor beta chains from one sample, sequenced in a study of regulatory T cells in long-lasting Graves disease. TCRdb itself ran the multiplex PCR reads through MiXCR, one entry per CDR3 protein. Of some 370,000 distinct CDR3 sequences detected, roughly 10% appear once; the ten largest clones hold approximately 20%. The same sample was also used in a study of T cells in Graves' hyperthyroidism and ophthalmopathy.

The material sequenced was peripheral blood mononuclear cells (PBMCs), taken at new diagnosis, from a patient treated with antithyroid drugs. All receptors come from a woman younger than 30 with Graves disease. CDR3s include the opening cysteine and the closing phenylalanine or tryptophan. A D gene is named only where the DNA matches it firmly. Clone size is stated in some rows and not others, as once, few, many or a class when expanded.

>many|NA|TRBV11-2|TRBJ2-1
TGTGCCAGCAGCTTAGATCCCTTCGGGGTCAATGAGCAGTTCTTC
CASSLDPFGVNEQFF
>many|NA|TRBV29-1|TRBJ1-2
TGCAGCGTCGTCGTGTTCCAGGGTGGCTATGGCTACACCTTC
CSVVVFQGGYGYTF
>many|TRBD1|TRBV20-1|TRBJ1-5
TGCAGTGCTAGAGCCGCGACAGGGTGGACCCCCCTAGATCAGCCCCAGCATTTT
CSARAATGWTPLDQPQHF
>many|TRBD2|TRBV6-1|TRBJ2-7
TGTGCCAGCAGTCCCGGGACTAGTACCTACGAGCAGTACTTC
CASSPGTSTYEQYF
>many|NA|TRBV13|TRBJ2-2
TGTGCCAGCAGCTCTCCCCCAAGGAGCGGGGAGCTGTTTTTT
CASSSPPRSGELFF
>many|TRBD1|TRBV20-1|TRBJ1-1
TGCAGTGCTGAAACGGACAGGGACACTGAAGCTTTCTTT
CSAETDRDTEAFF
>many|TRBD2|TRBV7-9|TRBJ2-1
TGTGCCAGCAGCTCGTACGGGGCTAGCGGGAGGGCAGAACAGTTCTTC
CASSSYGASGRAEQFF
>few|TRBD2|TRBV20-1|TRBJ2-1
TGCAGTGCTAGAGACCAACAGGGTAGCGGGAGGGCCGGGGTTTCCTACAATGAGCAGTTCTTC
CSARDQQGSGRAGVSYNEQFF
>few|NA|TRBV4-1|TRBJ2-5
TGCGCCAGCAGCCATAATTTTTTAGTGTCACGGGCATCCCACCAAGAGACCCAGTACTTC
CASSHNFLVSRASHQETQYF
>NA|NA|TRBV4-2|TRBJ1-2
TGTGCCAGCAGCCAAGAGCGAGTAGCGGTCGATGGCTACACCTTC
CASSQERVAVDGYTF
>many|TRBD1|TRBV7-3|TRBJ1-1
TGTGCCAGCAGCTTAATGGGGACAGGGATTGATTTGGCTTTCTTT
CASSLMGTGIDLAFF
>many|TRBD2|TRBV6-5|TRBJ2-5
TGTGCCAGCAGTTACTCCGCGGGGGTCGCACGAAAAGAGACCCAGTACTTC
CASSYSAGVARKETQYF
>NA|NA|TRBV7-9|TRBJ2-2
TGTGCCAGCAGGCGAGAGACGAACACCGGGGAGCTGTTTTTT
CASRRETNTGELFF
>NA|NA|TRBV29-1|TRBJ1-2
TGCAGCGTTGAAGATGGGAACAGCGATGGCTACACCTTC
CSVEDGNSDGYTF
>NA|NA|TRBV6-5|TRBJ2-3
TGTGCCAGCAGTTCGACCGGGAGCCTCTTAGTTACGCAGTATTTT
CASSSTGSLLVTQYF
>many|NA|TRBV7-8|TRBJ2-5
TGTGCCAGCAGCTTTCCACCAGGGCAGTCCCCACAAGAGACCCAGTACTTC
CASSFPPGQSPQETQYF
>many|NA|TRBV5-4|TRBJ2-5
TGTGCCAGCAGCCCCGGACTGTTCCAAGAGACCCAGTACTTC
CASSPGLFQETQYF
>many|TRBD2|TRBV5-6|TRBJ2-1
TGTGCCAGCAGCCCCAGCCCGCGTCCGGGAGGCAATGAGCAGTTCTTC
CASSPSPRPGGNEQFF
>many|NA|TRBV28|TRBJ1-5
TGTGCCAGCAGTCGAAACCCCGTTCAGCCCCAGCATTTT
CASSRNPVQPQHF
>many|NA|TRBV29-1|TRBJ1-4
TGCAGCGTTGAAGAGGACGGTGACAATGAAAAACTGTTTTTT
CSVEEDGDNEKLFF
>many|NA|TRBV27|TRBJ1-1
TGTGCCAGCAGTTTTATACCCCACGGCACTGAAGCTTTCTTT
CASSFIPHGTEAFF
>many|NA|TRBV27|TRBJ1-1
TGTGCCAGCAGTTTATTTGGCTCAACCCAGTGGACTGAAGCTTTCTTT
CASSLFGSTQWTEAFF
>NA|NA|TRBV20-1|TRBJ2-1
TGCACCATGGTGGGGGGCGGGAGCTCCTACAATGAGCAGTTCTTC
CTMVGGGSSYNEQFF